This T cell receptor (beta chain) appears in the sequencing data of a study of T cell repertoires in cytomegalovirus infection. In the study overall: HLA-B-restricted CMV epitopes that are well studied, plus recently identified HLA-C-restricted ones, were used by the study. TCR beta signatures that were public indicated CMV infection and matching HLA type. Study-wide results and limits: Frequencies of public TCR beta families were cumulated, and this identified carriers of CMV plus the relevant HLA.

The count of this clonotype is one. Its antigen is not identified. Via MiXCR, TCRdb re-called the reads, giving one row per CDR3 protein. This sample has around 360,000 distinct CDR3 sequences; 34% occur once, and the top ten carry less than 15%. V was clipped by 2 bases and J by 5 bases; unmatched bases: 3. Germline V CDR1 and CDR2: KGHSH, LQKENI. The CDR3 totals 14 residues. The J gene is TRBJ2-1, the V gene TRBV18; 7 bases fit TRBD1. The TCR originated in a human donor in good health (CMV status not recorded). Some clones in this sample may be carry-over from other donors' samples. This specimen was cultured PBMCs, taken from culture after CMV antigen stimulation. Written as DNA, the CDR3 is TGTGCCAGCTCACCATGGGACAGAGACAATGAGCAGTTCTTC. As protein: CASSPWDRDNEQFF.